This T cell receptor (beta chain) was captured by sequencing in a study of monozygotic twins with inflammatory bowel disease. General observations from the study: Whether twins were concordant or discordant made no difference to repertoire similarity, possibly from limited power.

Amplification used two nested PCRs: approximately 16 cycles, then 8 to 10 cycles, on TCRalpha/TCRbeta cDNA. Reprocessing the 5' RACE reads, TCRdb reports a single entry for every CDR3 protein and omits DNA. The sample data list approximately 160,000 distinct CDR3 sequences. The CDR3 is 15 residues long. Germline values: CDR1 ENHRY, CDR2 SYGVKD. As concerns this clonotype: What it binds is not known.

V usage is TRBV10-3 and J usage is TRBJ1-6; TCRdb designates TRBD1, a call that cannot be tested without DNA. Input material: blood. The origin of this receptor is a human donor with ulcerative colitis or Crohn's disease, or a healthy co-twin of an affected twin (not recorded which). CDR3 sequence reads: CAINPTGTENSPLHF.